What follows is one T cell receptor (beta chain) and its context. Source study methods: The authors estimated nucleated cell counts from reference gene primer amplification. Clones were sequenced by immunoSEQ multiplex PCR, and TCRdb holds only the in-frame ones, with some missing. For V, J and clone size, that table is used; D and trimming come from the DNA. The sample shows 150,000 or so clones, approximately 80% of them seen only once. Participants came from some 23 US areas, aged about 18 to 95 years. Allocation to cohorts depended on clinical history reported by the participants. This entry comes from a study of blood T cell repertoires in COVID-19. On the study more broadly: PBMCs, B-cell-depleted T cells, or T cells provided the cDNA or gDNA that made up the material.

Germline CDR1 reads MGHDK; CDR2 reads SYGVNS. Between the trimmed V and J ends, which lost 4 bases and 4 bases, there was a span of 11 bases. The CDR3 consists of 14 residues. The sample consisted of PBMCs or T cells enriched from blood (not recorded which). The sequence derives from a man in his forties who had recovered from COVID-19. This rearrangement joins TRBV25-1 to TRBJ1-5; D perhaps matches TRBD1 (5 bases). The CDR3 loop is CASSVSGPNQPQHF. The CDR3 bases are TGTGCCAGCAGTGTATCAGGGCCGAATCAGCCCCAGCATTTT.